The 4 T cell receptor beta chains given below trace back to one sample, sequenced in a study of cytomegalovirus exposure and HLA in healthy donors (dated by TCRdb to between 2016 and 2019). Libraries were built with the immunoSEQ multiplex PCR assay. TCRdb retrieved this table from immuneACCESS and kept in-frame rearrangements only. Not all clones are present; in checked studies, unresolved V genes account for under half, and no reason is known for the remainder. The sample has 220,000 or so clones on record, around four fifths of them singletons. About an eighth of the sample rests with the top ten. Sequenced sample: PBMCs. These receptors all come from a woman in her 30s in good health and CMV-seropositive.

CDR3 in DNA: TGCAGTGTGAAACGGAACTGGGAGCAGTTCTTC. Protein sequence: CSVKRNWEQFF. V usage is TRBV20-1 and J usage is TRBJ2-1; no clear D. The germline V gene encodes CDR1 DFQATT and CDR2 SNEGSKA (reference sequence). V was shortened by 7 bases and J by 10 bases, with 14 bases between the two germline ends. The CDR3 runs 11 residues.

The chain carries TRBV30 and TRBJ2-7; no reliable D call. The germline V and J ends were trimmed by 3 bases and 4 bases, with 10 bases remaining between them. The germline V gene has CDR1 GTSNPN and CDR2 SVGIG (reference sequence). The CDR3 has 12 amino acids. The CDR3 DNA reads as TGTGCCTGGAGAGATGCGAGATACGAGCAGTACTTC. It codes for CAWRDARYEQYF. Using reference TRBV30 and TRBJ2-7 for the parts outside the CDR3, the full variable domain is SQTIHQWPATLVQPVGSPLSLECTVEGTSNPNLYWYRQAAGRGLQLLFYSVGIGQISSEVPQNLSASRPQDRQFILSSKKLLLSDSGFYLCAWRDARYEQYFGPGTRLTVT.

V gene TRBV29-1 combines with J gene TRBJ1-2; TRBD1 agrees at 7 bases. The CDR3 has 13 residues. Germline-derived CDR1 and CDR2 are SQVTM and ANQGSEA. Germline trimming cut 2 bases from V and 2 bases from J; bases unmatched to any gene: 2. CDR3 region: CSVEPGQNYGYTF. As DNA, the CDR3 is TGCAGCGTTGAACCGGGACAGAACTATGGCTACACCTTC. Full variable domain (rest looked up from reference TRBV29-1 and TRBJ1-2): SAVISQKPSRDICQRGTSLTIQCQVDSQVTMMFWYRQQPGQSLTLIATANQGSEATYESGFVIDKFPISRPNLTFSTLTVSNMSPEDSSIYLCSVEPGQNYGYTFGSGTRLTVV.

The chain employs TRBV11-2 and TRBJ2-3, with D uncertain. Germline assignment: CDR1 SGHAT and CDR2 FQNNGV. Trimming removed 4 bases from V and 3 bases from J, with 11 bases in between. CDR3 length equals 14 residues. This CDR3 reads CASSSGFLTDTQYF. As DNA, the CDR3 is TGTGCCAGCAGCTCAGGCTTCTTGACAGATACGCAGTATTTT. Complete variable domain (other parts from reference TRBV11-2 and TRBJ2-3): EAGVAQSPRYKIIEKRQSVAFWCNPISGHATLYWYQQILGQGPKLLIQFQNNGVVDDSQLPKDRFSAERLKGVDSTLKIQPAKLEDSAVYLCASSSGFLTDTQYFGPGTRLTVL.